This record covers a single TCR beta chain. TCRdb's copy holds only in-frame clones and misses some; the assay was immunoSEQ multiplex PCR. The table lists about 160,000 clones, 85% of them singletons. CDR1 and CDR2 (germline): SQVTM, ANQGSEA. This CDR3 contains 14 residues. The V end was cut by 7 bases, the J end by 0 bases, with 12 bases between. The data were obtained in a study of blood T cell repertoires in COVID-19. Study-level information: PBMCs, B-cell-depleted T cells, or T cells were the source of the cDNA or gDNA that made up the material.

Sequenced material: peripheral blood. This sequence joins TRBV29-1 and TRBJ1-4, with D possibly TRBD1 on 5 matching bases. This receptor was obtained from a human donor with acute or convalescent COVID-19. The donor label of this sample is uncertain. The CDR3 protein is CSALQGATNEKLFF. In DNA, the CDR3 is TGCAGCGCCTTGCAGGGTGCAACTAATGAAAAACTGTTTTTT.